This passage covers 27 T cell receptor beta chains from one sample sequenced in a study of vaccination and CD4 T cells after COVID-19. These receptors have no known antigen. Treatment: roughly ten-day PBMC culture with coronavirus spike peptide pools or control peptides (ViraFEST assay). From the unexposed donor, CD4+ T cells were collected ahead of the COVID-19 pandemic (2011-2018). Sequencing of cultured CD4+ T cell DNA used the Oncomine TCR Beta short-read assay. TCRdb analysed the PCR reads with MiXCR anew, one entry per CDR3 protein. The sample contains approximately 8,500 distinct CDR3 sequences, under 65% of which appear only once. The sample consisted of CD4+ T cells from blood, cultured in vitro. The origin of the receptors is a human donor in good health.

This clonotype has just a few counts. The rearrangement joins TRBV6-1 to TRBJ2-7, with D perhaps matching TRBD2 (6 bases). V was trimmed by 7 bases and J by 0 bases, leaving 13 bases between them. The germline CDR1 and CDR2 sequences are MNHNS and SASEGT. CDR3 length: 14 residues. CDR3 sequence reads: CASNPAGYSYEQYF. Written as DNA, the CDR3 is TGTGCCAGCAATCCAGCGGGTTACTCCTACGAGCAGTACTTC.

This clonotype was seen a few times. This rearrangement joins TRBV20-1 to TRBJ2-3; 8 bases fit TRBD2. The CDR3 runs 17 residues. With V trimmed by 1 base and J by 4 bases, 13 bases remained unmatched. Germline-derived CDR1 and CDR2 are DFQATT and SNEGSKA (reference sequence). CDR3 in DNA: TGCAGTGCTAGAGCCTCGGGAGGGGGGGGCCACCCAGATACGCAGTATTTT. Its translation is CSARASGGGGHPDTQYF.

This clonotype was detected only a few times. The chain uses TRBV20-1 and TRBJ2-3, with D maybe TRBD1 (6 bases). The ends were cut back, 5 bases at V and 4 bases at J, with 10 bases in the middle. Germline CDR1 is DFQATT and CDR2 is SNEGSKA (reference sequence). This CDR3 comprises 12 residues. CDR3 in DNA: TGCAGTGCTGCCGGGACATCAGATACGCAGTATTTT. This gives the protein CSAAGTSDTQYF.

The chain joins TRBV7-2 to TRBJ2-5; D remains unclear. CDR3 length equals 12 residues. Germline V gene data show CDR1 as SGHTA and CDR2 as FQGNSA. V shed 4 bases and J shed 5 bases, with 8 bases lying between them. The CDR3 is CASSSGWETQYF. In DNA form, the CDR3 reads TGTGCCAGCAGCTCCGGGTGGGAGACCCAGTACTTC.

The chain combines TRBV7-9 with TRBJ1-6, with unresolved D. The CDR3 runs to 12 residues. Between the trimmed V and J ends, which lost 3 bases and 9 bases, there was a span of 6 bases. CDR1 and CDR2 (germline): SEHNR, FQNEAQ (reference sequence). CDR3 loop: CASSLGFSPLHF. The CDR3 bases are TGTGCCAGCAGCTTGGGGTTTTCACCCCTCCACTTT.

This clonotype occurred a few times. The genes are TRBV20-1 and TRBJ1-1, with 8 nucleotides matching TRBD1. The CDR3 covers 17 residues. The germline CDR1 and CDR2 sequences are DFQATT and SNEGSKA (reference sequence). Trimming took 0 bases from V and 0 from J; bases not matched to a gene: 9. The CDR3 nucleotides read TGCAGTGCTAGAGATCTCCGACAGGGGCTCATGAACACTGAAGCTTTCTTT. Protein sequence: CSARDLRQGLMNTEAFF.

The rearrangement links TRBV7-9 to TRBJ2-2; unclear D gene. This CDR3 is 12 amino acids long. Trimming took 0 bases from V and 4 from J, leaving 0 bases between them. CDR1 is SEHNR and CDR2 is FQNEAQ in the germline V gene (reference sequence). CDR3 DNA: TGTGCCAGCAGCTTAGCCACCGGGGAGCTGTTTTTT. Translating it yields CASSLATGELFF.

This clonotype has more than one count but fewer than ten. This sequence joins TRBV2 and TRBJ1-1; 7 bases line up with TRBD1. Germline CDR1 and CDR2: SNHLY and FYNNEI. Trimming took 6 bases from V and 4 from J; bases not matched to a gene: 14. The CDR3 is 16 residues long. The CDR3 loop is CASSHRDSGKGTEAFF. The CDR3 coding sequence is TGTGCCAGCAGCCACCGGGACAGCGGGAAGGGCACTGAAGCTTTCTTT.

The V gene is TRBV20-1, the J gene TRBJ2-5, with 7 bases aligning to TRBD2. The CDR3 contains 16 residues. V dropped 3 bases and J dropped 5; count of bases not matched to a gene: 15. Germline V gene data show CDR1 as DFQATT and CDR2 as SNEGSKA (reference sequence). CDR3 protein: CSASLTSEVLWETQYF. CDR3 in DNA: TGCAGTGCTAGCCTCACTAGCGAGGTTTTGTGGGAGACCCAGTACTTC.

V usage is TRBV27 and J usage is TRBJ2-3; D ambiguous. Trimming cost V 1 base and J 2 bases, with 10 bases left between them. Per germline, CDR1 MNHEY and CDR2 SMNVEV (reference sequence). There are 15 residues in the CDR3. The CDR3 region has the DNA TGTGCCAGCAGTTTATACGGCGGAGCCACAGATACGCAGTATTTT. Translation: CASSLYGGATDTQYF.

Here the CDR3 DNA reads TGCGCCAGCAGCTTGAGCGTACGGGGGGGCCGGACAGATACGCAGTATTTT. This gives the protein CASSLSVRGGRTDTQYF. The V call is TRBV5-1, the J call TRBJ2-3; 8 bases line up with TRBD2. Unmatched junction bases numbered 10, after V lost 1 base and J lost 3 bases. Germline values: CDR1 SGHRS, CDR2 YFSETQ. The CDR3 has 17 amino acids.

V and J are TRBV11-2 and TRBJ1-6, with TRBD1 matching over 8 bases. Germline V gives CDR1 SGHAT, CDR2 FQNNGV. This CDR3 has 16 amino acids. The V segment lost 5 bases and the J segment 7 bases; nucleotides outside the gene matches: 10. The CDR3 nucleotides read TGTGCCAGCAGCCGTTATGGGACAGGAGAGAATTCACCCCTCCACTTT. Amino acids: CASSRYGTGENSPLHF.

V gene TRBV20-1 combines with J gene TRBJ2-3, with a possible D match to TRBD1 (5 bases). Germline CDR1 DFQATT, CDR2 SNEGSKA (reference sequence). Trimming cost V 7 bases and J 0 bases, with 20 bases left between them. The CDR3 runs to 16 residues. In DNA form, the CDR3 reads TGCAGTGGAGGTCGTGGGGCCAGCCTGAGCACAGATACGCAGTATTTT. Amino acid sequence: CSGGRGASLSTDTQYF.

V usage is TRBV5-6 and J usage is TRBJ1-1, with TRBD1 matching 7 bases. The CDR3 runs to 15 residues. Germline V CDR1 and CDR2: SGHDT, YYEEEE. Trimming removed 2 bases from V and 2 bases from J; junction bases left unmatched: 6. The CDR3 DNA sequence: TGTGCCAGCAGCTTCCCGGGACAGTTTAACACTGAAGCTTTCTTT. Amino acids: CASSFPGQFNTEAFF. Full variable domain (remainder filled in from reference TRBV5-6 and TRBJ1-1): DAGVTQSPTHLIKTRGQQVTLRCSPKSGHDTVSWYQQALGQGPQFIFQYYEEEERQRGNFPDRFSGHQFPNYSSELNVNALLLGDSALYLCASSFPGQFNTEAFFGQGTRLTVV.

The V and J genes are TRBV9 and TRBJ2-5; D unclear. Trimming pared 4 bases from V and 1 base from J, leaving 14 bases between. The length of the CDR3 is 15 residues. Germline-derived CDR1 and CDR2 are SGDLS and YYNGEE. DNA of the CDR3: TGTGCCAGCAGCCCAACCACCCGCCTCCAAGAGACCCAGTACTTC. Residues: CASSPTTRLQETQYF.

A remark on this clonotype: The junction does not match germline at one end; this may be a read error. The chain uses TRBV30 and TRBJ2-7, with 9 bases aligning to TRBD1. There are 13 residues in the CDR3. CDR1 is GTSNPN, CDR2 SVGIG, per germline (reference sequence). CDR3 DNA sequence: TGTGCCTGGAGAACGCCTCCTACAGGGGGCGTATATTTC. Encoded protein: CAWRTPPTGGVYF.

The chain carries TRBV4-3 and TRBJ2-3, with 10 bases identical to TRBD2. This CDR3 is 16 amino acids long. V gave up 0 bases and J gave up 7 bases; unmatched junction bases: 7. Germline-derived CDR1 and CDR2 are LGHNA and YSLEER. CDR3 loop: CASSQDTSGGANTQYF. The DNA for the CDR3 is TGCGCCAGCAGCCAAGATACCAGCGGGGGGGCCAATACGCAGTATTTT.

The sample holds a few counts of this clonotype. The rearrangement links TRBV7-8 to TRBJ2-4; 9 bases are shared with TRBD1. Germline V CDR1 and CDR2: SGHVS, FQNEAQ. The CDR3 has 14 amino acids. J gave up 6 bases and V 4 bases, and 4 bases lay outside the gene matches. This CDR3 reads CASSSGTGINIQYF. DNA for the CDR3: TGTGCCAGCAGCTCAGGGACAGGGATAAACATTCAGTACTTC.

This rearrangement joins TRBV20-1 to TRBJ2-3; TRBD2 agrees at 8 bases. Losses at the gene ends were 1 base for V and 0 bases for J; bases not matched to a gene: 12. This CDR3 region has 18 residues. The germline V gene encodes CDR1 DFQATT and CDR2 SNEGSKA (reference sequence). The CDR3 sequence: CSARAPGTSGYSTDTQYF. The CDR3 DNA reads TGCAGTGCTAGAGCTCCCGGGACTAGTGGGTATAGCACAGATACGCAGTATTTT.

The chain carries TRBV7-8 and TRBJ1-1; D is uncertain. V was clipped by 5 bases and J by 6 bases, with 7 bases between them. The V gene's germline CDR1 is SGHVS and CDR2 FQNEAQ. The CDR3 contains 11 residues. The CDR3 here is CASSPLSEAFF. Here the CDR3 DNA reads TGTGCCAGCAGCCCACTTTCTGAAGCTTTCTTT.

This clonotype was recorded a few times. The genes are TRBV10-3 and TRBJ1-2; D uncertain. The V gene lost 3 bases and the J gene lost 4 bases, with 9 bases spanning the gap. The CDR3 has 13 residues. Germline values: CDR1 ENHRY, CDR2 SYGVKD. This chain's CDR3 is CAISDVGSYGYTF. CDR3 DNA: TGTGCCATCAGTGACGTGGGCAGCTATGGCTACACCTTC.

The chain couples TRBV10-3 to TRBJ2-2, with 12 bases lining up with TRBD2. V lost 7 bases, J lost 2 bases, and 5 bases stayed unmatched. This CDR3 spans 16 amino acids. Germline V gene lookup returns CDR1 ENHRY and CDR2 SYGVKD. The CDR3 bases are TGTGCCATCAATTCTGGACTAGCGGGAAACACCGGGGAGCTGTTTTTT. Translation: CAINSGLAGNTGELFF.

The V gene is TRBV2, the J gene TRBJ2-1; D uncertain. Germline lookup yields CDR1 SNHLY and CDR2 FYNNEI. Trimming shortened V by 6 bases and J by 1 base, and 13 bases separated the two germline ends. The CDR3 extends over 15 amino acids. DNA of the CDR3: TGTGCCAGCAGAGGACGGATAACTTCCTACAATGAGCAGTTCTTC. Amino acids: CASRGRITSYNEQFF.

V gene TRBV6-1 combines with J gene TRBJ1-2, with 7 positions matching TRBD1. CDR1 is MNHNS and CDR2 is SASEGT in the germline V gene. With 6 bases clipped from V and 7 bases from J, the junction kept 11 bases outside the gene matches. This CDR3 has 14 residues. CDR3 sequence (DNA): TGTGCCAGCAGCCCCCGACAGGGTCGCTTTGGCTACACCTTC. Translated, it gives CASSPRQGRFGYTF.

This clonotype has just a few counts. V gene TRBV24-1 combines with J gene TRBJ2-3; the D gene could be TRBD1 or TRBD2 (6 bases each). Germline values: CDR1 KGHDR, CDR2 SFDVKD. The CDR3 sequence is 14 residues long. V was trimmed by 9 bases and J by 6 bases, leaving 18 bases between them. CDR3 sequence reads: CATEGGGERDTQYF. CDR3 nucleotides: TGTGCCACCGAGGGGGGTGGGGAGCGTGATACGCAGTATTTT.

This clonotype was picked up a small number of times. The DNA for the CDR3 is TGTGCCAGCAGCCCAGGGGGCGGGAGGGCCCCAGATACGCAGTATTTT. This encodes CASSPGGGRAPDTQYF. V gene TRBV7-2 combines with J gene TRBJ2-3, with a tentative D call TRBD2 (9 bases). This CDR3 has 16 amino acids. Trimming shortened V by 5 bases and J by 4 bases, and 19 bases separated the two germline ends. Germline V gene lookup returns CDR1 SGHTA and CDR2 FQGNSA.

This clonotype is labeled medium-sized. This sequence joins TRBV6-1 and TRBJ1-2; no firm D call. Germline V gene data show CDR1 as MNHNS and CDR2 as SASEGT. This CDR3 has 13 residues. Trimming pared 7 bases from V and 9 bases from J, leaving 18 bases between. In DNA, the CDR3 is TGTGCCAGCAAAGCTCGGACGGCATCTCGCTACACCTTC. Translated: CASKARTASRYTF.